The present TCR beta chain was sequenced within a study of T cell changes during pregnancy in multiple sclerosis. This table comes from immunoSEQ multiplex PCR, and its TCRdb copy is limited to in-frame clones, with some not included. There are tens of thousands of clones in the sample; over 80% occur only once, and roughly 6% lies in the top ten. The CDR3 spans 16 residues. Germline CDR1 PRHDT, CDR2 FYEKMQ (reference sequence). V was clipped by 0 bases and J by 6 bases, with 15 bases between them. This sequence joins TRBV13 and TRBJ2-1, with a possible D match to TRBD2 (5 bases). This sequence originates from a female donor with multiple sclerosis, enrolled in a pregnancy study. The sample in question was CD8+ T cells from peripheral blood mononuclear cells, obtained before pregnancy. The CDR3 DNA reads as TGTGCCAGCAGCTTAGGCCCCGGGATAACTTCCAATGAGCAGTTCTTC. Protein sequence: CASSLGPGITSNEQFF.